This is a list of T cell receptor beta chains from one sample in a study of blood T cell repertoires in COVID-19. Produced via immunoSEQ multiplex PCR; TCRdb's table is partial and in-frame only. The sample shows about 260,000 clones, more than 70% of them seen only once. The sequenced material came from peripheral blood. Every receptor here comes from a woman in her 50s with acute or convalescent COVID-19. Both conserved end residues are part of each CDR3. Part of the rows lack a size; the others show once, few, many or a class for expanded clones.

v_call | clone_size | cdr3_aa
TRBV7-2 | few | CASSLGASGGHGYTF
TRBV28 | many | CASRPWGDPYEQYF
TRBV7-9 | . | CASSLVVSGTSGSNEQFF
TRBV6-2/TRBV6-3 | once | CASSYAGPLNTEAFF
TRBV9 | . | CASSAGLIGNQPQHF
TRBV10-3 | . | CATDTGTSGINEQFF
TRBV5-4 | . | CASSFRVNTGELFF
TRBV6-6 | . | CASSYSSDSHNQPQHF
TRBV5-4 | . | CASRDGGGHYGYTF
TRBV5-1 | . | CASSLARDTEAFF
TRBV20-1 | . | CSATRNTEAFF
TRBV19 | once | CASSIRNYGYTF
TRBV7-3 | once | CASSSGLAGTGELFF
TRBV11-2 | . | CASSLDRAGRAFF
TRBV27 | once | CASSSLERGNTEAFF
TRBV27 | few | CASSLRGRDSPLHF
TRBV19 | . | CASSWDRYNEQFF
TRBV18 | . | CASSPTRAGGVSADTQYF
TRBV3-1/TRBV3-2 | . | CASSQEFPGRGNEQYF
TRBV6-5 | . | CASARLAGVSETQYF
TRBV15 | . | CATSRGDSSYEQYF
TRBV6-1 | . | CASSEKERGRGYEQYF
TRBV7-2 | few | CASSFNQETQYF
TRBV7-6 | . | CASSLGQHEKLFF
TRBV18 | . | CASSLDRNTEAFF
TRBV7-9 | . | CASSFGQTEAFF
TRBV7-3 | . | CASSLTRGQPQHF
TRBV10-3 | once | CAIRANSNQPQHF
TRBV15 | . | CAMGGSGNTIYF
TRBV9 | . | CASSPRGPYNEQFF
TRBV28 | . | CASSLTPSGGAYGYTF
TRBV5-1 | . | CASSLASSSSGNTIYF
TRBV10-3 | . | CAISGTGGLDTQYF
TRBV15 | . | CATHSGTGGTGELFF
TRBV30 | . | CACKGQLNTEAFF
TRBV29-1 | . | CSVFTGGQETQYF
TRBV30 | . | CAWSTPGGKETQYF
TRBV28 | . | CASQKYRGLGETQYF
TRBV4-3 | . | CASSQVPTSSGNTIYF
TRBV2 | . | CASTGEGNQPQHF
TRBV28 | . | CASPPDRQYNEQFF
TRBV10-3 | once | CAISEAGQGRYNEQFF
TRBV28 | . | CASRQVVHSPLHF
TRBV19 | . | CASSTALRLQTRINEQFF
TRBV28 | few | CASGRSDNEQFF
TRBV20-1 | . | CSAIDPDRGQRAPAYEQYF
TRBV20-1 | . | CSAGLAYEQYF
TRBV28 | . | CASSLDSNEKLFF
TRBV27 | few | CASRGPAQGAGNQPQHF
TRBV5-5 | . | CASSLWSGATEAFF
TRBV19 | . | CASGGEGTPGNEQFF
TRBV5-1 | . | CASSSTGGAGEGETQYF
TRBV7-3 | . | CASSLGLAGPPGNEQFF
TRBV9 | . | CASSETVHNEQFF